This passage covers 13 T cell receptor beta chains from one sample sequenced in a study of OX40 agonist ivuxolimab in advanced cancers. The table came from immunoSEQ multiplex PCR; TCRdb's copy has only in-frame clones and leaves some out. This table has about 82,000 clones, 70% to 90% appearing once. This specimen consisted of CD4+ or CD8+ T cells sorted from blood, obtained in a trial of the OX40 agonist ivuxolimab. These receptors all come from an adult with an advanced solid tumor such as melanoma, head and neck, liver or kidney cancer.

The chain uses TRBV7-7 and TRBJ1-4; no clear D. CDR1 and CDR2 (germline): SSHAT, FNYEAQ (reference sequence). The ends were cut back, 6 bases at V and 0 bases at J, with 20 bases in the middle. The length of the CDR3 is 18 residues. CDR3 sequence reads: CASSSVRALFATNEKLFF. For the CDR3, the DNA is TGTGCCAGCAGTTCCGTCCGGGCCTTATTTGCAACTAATGAAAAACTGTTTTTT.

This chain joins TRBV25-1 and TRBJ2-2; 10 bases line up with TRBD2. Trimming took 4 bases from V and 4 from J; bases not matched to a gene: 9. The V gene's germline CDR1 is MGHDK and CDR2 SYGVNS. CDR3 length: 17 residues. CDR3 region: CASSALAGGLITGELFF. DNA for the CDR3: TGTGCCAGCAGTGCCTTAGCGGGAGGCCTGATCACCGGGGAGCTGTTTTTT. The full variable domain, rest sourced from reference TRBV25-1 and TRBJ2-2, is EADIYQTPRYLVIGTGKKITLECSQTMGHDKMYWYQQDPGMELHLIHYSYGVNSTEKGDLSSESTVSRIRTEHFPLTLESARPSHTSQYLCASSALAGGLITGELFFGEGSRLTVL.

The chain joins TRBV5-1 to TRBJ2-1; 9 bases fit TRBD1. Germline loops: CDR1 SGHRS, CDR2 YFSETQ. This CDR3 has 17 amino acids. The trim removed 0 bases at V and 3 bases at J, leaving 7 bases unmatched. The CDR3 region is CASSLEPQDRGYNEQFF. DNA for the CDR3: TGCGCCAGCAGCTTGGAACCGCAGGACAGGGGCTACAATGAGCAGTTCTTC.

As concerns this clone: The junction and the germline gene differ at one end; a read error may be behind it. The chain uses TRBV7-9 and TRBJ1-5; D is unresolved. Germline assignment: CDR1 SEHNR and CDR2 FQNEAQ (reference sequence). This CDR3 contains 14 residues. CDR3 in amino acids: CASRFEISNEPQHF. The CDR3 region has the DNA TGTGCCAGCAGATTCGAGATTTCCAATGAGCCCCAGCATTTT.

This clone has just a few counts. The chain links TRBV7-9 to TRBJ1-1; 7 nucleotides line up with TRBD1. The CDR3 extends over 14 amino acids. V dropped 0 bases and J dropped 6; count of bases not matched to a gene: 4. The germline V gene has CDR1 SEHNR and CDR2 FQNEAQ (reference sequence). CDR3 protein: CASSLARQGAEAFF. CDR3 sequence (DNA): TGTGCCAGCAGCTTAGCGAGGCAGGGGGCTGAAGCTTTCTTT.

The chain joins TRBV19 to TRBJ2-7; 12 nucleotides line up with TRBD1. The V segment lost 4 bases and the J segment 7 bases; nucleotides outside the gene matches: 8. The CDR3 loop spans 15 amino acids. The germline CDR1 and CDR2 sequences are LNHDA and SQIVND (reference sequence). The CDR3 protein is CASSTGTGGRGEQYF. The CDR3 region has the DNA TGTGCCAGTAGTACCGGGACAGGGGGCCGTGGAGAGCAGTACTTC.

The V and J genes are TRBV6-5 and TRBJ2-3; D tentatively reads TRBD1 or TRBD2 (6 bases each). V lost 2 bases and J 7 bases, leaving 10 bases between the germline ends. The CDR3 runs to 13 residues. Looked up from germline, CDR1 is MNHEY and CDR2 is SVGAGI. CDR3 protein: CASSYRGGNTQYF. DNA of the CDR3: TGTGCCAGCAGTTACCGAGGGGGGAATACGCAGTATTTT.

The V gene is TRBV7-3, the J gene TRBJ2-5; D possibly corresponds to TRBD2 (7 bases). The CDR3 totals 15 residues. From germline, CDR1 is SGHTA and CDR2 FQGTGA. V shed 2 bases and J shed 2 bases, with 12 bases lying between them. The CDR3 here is CASSLAGAPQETQYF. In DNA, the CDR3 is TGTGCCAGCAGCTTAGCGGGGGCGCCGCAAGAGACCCAGTACTTC. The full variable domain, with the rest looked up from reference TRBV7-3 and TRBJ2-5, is GAGVSQTPSNKVTEKGKYVELRCDPISGHTALYWYRQSLGQGPEFLIYFQGTGAADDSGLPNDRFFAVRPEGSVSTLKIQRTERGDSAVYLCASSLAGAPQETQYFGPGTRLLVL.

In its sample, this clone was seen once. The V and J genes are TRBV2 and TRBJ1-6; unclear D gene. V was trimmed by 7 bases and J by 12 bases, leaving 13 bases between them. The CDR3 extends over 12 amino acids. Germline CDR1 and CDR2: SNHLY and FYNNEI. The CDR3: CASTNLGEPLHF. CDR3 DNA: TGTGCCAGCACCAACCTTGGGGAACCCCTCCACTTT.

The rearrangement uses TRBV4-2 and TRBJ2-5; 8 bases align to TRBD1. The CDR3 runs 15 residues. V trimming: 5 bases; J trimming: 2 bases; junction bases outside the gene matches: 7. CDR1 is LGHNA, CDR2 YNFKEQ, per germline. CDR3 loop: CASSYSGQEQETQYF. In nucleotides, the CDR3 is TGTGCCAGCAGCTACTCGGGACAGGAGCAAGAGACCCAGTACTTC.

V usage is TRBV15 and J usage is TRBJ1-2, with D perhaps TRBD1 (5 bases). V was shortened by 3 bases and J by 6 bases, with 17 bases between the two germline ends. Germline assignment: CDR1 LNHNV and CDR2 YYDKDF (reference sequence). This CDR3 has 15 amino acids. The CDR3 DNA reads TGTGCCACCAGCAGCGAACGTTCGGGGCGGGATGGCTACACCTTC. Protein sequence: CATSSERSGRDGYTF. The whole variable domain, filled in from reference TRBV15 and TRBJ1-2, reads DAMVIQNPRYQVTQFGKPVTLSCSQTLNHNVMYWYQQKSSQAPKLLFHYYDKDFNNEADTPDNFQSRRPNTSFCFLDIRSPGLGDTAMYLCATSSERSGRDGYTFGSGTRLTVV.

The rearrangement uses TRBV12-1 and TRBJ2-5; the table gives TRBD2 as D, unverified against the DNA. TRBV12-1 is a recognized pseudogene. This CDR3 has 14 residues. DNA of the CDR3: TGTGCCAGCAGCTCCGAGGTTGCCCAAGAGACCCAGTACTTC. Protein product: CASSSEVAQETQYF.

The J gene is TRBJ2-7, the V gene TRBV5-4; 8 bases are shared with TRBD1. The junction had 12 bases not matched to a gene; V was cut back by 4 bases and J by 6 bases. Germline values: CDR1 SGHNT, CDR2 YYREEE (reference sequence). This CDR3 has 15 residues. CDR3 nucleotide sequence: TGTGCCAGCAGCATCAGGGGGCGAAGTTTCTCCGAGCAGTACTTC. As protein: CASSIRGRSFSEQYF.